A selection of T cell receptor beta chains follows, all from one sample in a study of shared clonotypes between healthy human individuals. Generated by immunoSEQ multiplex PCR, the TCRdb table keeps only in-frame clones and is missing some. The data contain some 2 million clones, about 95% of them seen just once; the ten biggest clones take up roughly 1.2%. Sequencing used naive CD8+ T cells sorted from blood. Receptors were obtained from a young man in good health. Each CDR3 is given with its conserved first and last residue. D genes are given only for firm matches. Some rows have no size entry. The others give once, few or many, or a class for an expanded clone.

clone size	V gene	J gene	D gene	CDR3 DNA	CDR3 protein
.	TRBV10-3	TRBJ1-1	.	TGTGCCATCAGTGAGTCACCAGACAGGTTTAGCACTGAAGCTTTCTTT	CAISESPDRFSTEAFF
.	TRBV25-1	TRBJ2-7	TRBD1	TGTGCCAGCAGTGCGGGACAGGGAGACTACGAGCAGTACTTC	CASSAGQGDYEQYF
.	TRBV29-1	TRBJ1-2	.	TGCAGCGTTGATGACACTTCTAACTATGGCTACACCTTC	CSVDDTSNYGYTF
.	TRBV27	TRBJ2-7	.	TGTGCCAGCAGCTCTCACGGCATAGGAGGGGAGATCTACGAGCAGTACTTC	CASSSHGIGGEIYEQYF
.	TRBV19	TRBJ1-1	.	TGTGCCAGTAGTATTAGGGGTCTGGAGAACACTGAAGCTTTCTTT	CASSIRGLENTEAFF
.	TRBV19	TRBJ2-2	TRBD2	TGTGCCAGTAGTCCCGGAGGGACTAGCGGGAGGCGCGGGGAGCTGTTTTTT	CASSPGGTSGRRGELFF
.	TRBV28	TRBJ2-6	.	TGTGCCAGCAGTCCGCTGGACTCTGGGGCCAACGTCCTGACTTTC	CASSPLDSGANVLTF
.	TRBV5-1	TRBJ2-5	.	TGCGCCAGCAGTCCTGAGGGGGAAGGGGAGACCCAGTACTTC	CASSPEGEGETQYF
.	TRBV5-8	TRBJ2-1	TRBD2	TGTGCCAGCAGCTTGCTAGCGGGAGCAGGGGAGCAGTTCTTC	CASSLLAGAGEQFF
.	TRBV7-9	TRBJ1-1	.	TGTGCCAGCAGCTCGGTGATGGGGAACACTGAAGCTTTCTTT	CASSSVMGNTEAFF
.	TRBV11-2	TRBJ2-7	.	TGTGCCAGCAGCTTAAATCATTACGAGCAGTACTTC	CASSLNHYEQYF
.	TRBV5-6	TRBJ1-1	.	TGTGCCAGCAGCTACGGGACCCCGAACGAAGCTTTCTTT	CASSYGTPNEAFF
.	TRBV6-1	TRBJ2-7	.	TGTGCCAGCAGTGAACAGGGTGTAACGGGGACCTCCTACGAGCAGTACTTC	CASSEQGVTGTSYEQYF
.	TRBV2	TRBJ2-5	.	TGTGCCAGCAGTGAATATTTGGGGGCCGAAGAGACCCAGTACTTC	CASSEYLGAEETQYF
.	TRBV19	TRBJ1-5	.	TGTGCCAGTAGTATCACGGGCAATCAGCCCCAGCATTTT	CASSITGNQPQHF
.	TRBV15	TRBJ1-5	.	TGTGCCACCAGCAGAGATCGGGGTCAGCCCCAGCATTTT	CATSRDRGQPQHF
.	TRBV21-1	TRBJ2-7	.	TGTGCCAGCAGCGGCCAGAACCTGAACTCCTACGAGCAGTACTTC	CASSGQNLNSYEQYF
.	TRBV5-1	TRBJ2-3	TRBD1	TGCGCCAGCAGCTCGCCGCCGGGACAGAACACAGATACGCAGTATTTT	CASSSPPGQNTDTQYF
.	TRBV10-3	TRBJ1-1	.	TGTGCCATCACAACCGGAGGCACTGAAGCTTTCTTT	CAITTGGTEAFF
once	TRBV28	TRBJ1-5	.	TGTGCCAGCAGTAGTCGGGACACCGATCAGCCCCAGCATTTT	CASSSRDTDQPQHF
.	TRBV25-1	TRBJ2-1	.	TGTGCCAGCAGCGCCCCAGGGGAGGATGAGCAGTTCTTC	CASSAPGEDEQFF
.	TRBV5-4	TRBJ1-1	.	TGTGCCAGCAGCATCTGGGGATGGGGATTCACTGAAGCTTTCTTT	CASSIWGWGFTEAFF
.	TRBV6-6	TRBJ2-1	TRBD1	TGTGCCAGCGCAGGGGGCTCCTACAATGAGCAGTTCTTC	CASAGGSYNEQFF
.	TRBV11-2	TRBJ2-1	.	TGTGCCAGCAGCGGCCCACTAGAGCTTGAGCAGTTCTTC	CASSGPLELEQFF
.	TRBV4-3	TRBJ1-1	.	TGCGCCAGCAGCCAAGATTGGGGTCCCACTGAAGCTTTCTTT	CASSQDWGPTEAFF
.	TRBV30	TRBJ2-5	.	TGTGCCTGGAATAGCGGGCAGGGGGAGACCCAGTACTTC	CAWNSGQGETQYF
.	TRBV7-9	TRBJ2-7	.	TGTGCCAGCAGCTCGGAGTGGCCGTCCCCGATCTACGAGCAGTACTTC	CASSSEWPSPIYEQYF
.	TRBV27	TRBJ1-2	.	TGTGCCAGCAGTTTGACGGGGGCTAACTATGGCTACACCTTC	CASSLTGANYGYTF
.	TRBV28	TRBJ2-7	.	TGTGCCAGCGAAGGGGACTCCTACGAGCAGTACTTC	CASEGDSYEQYF
.	TRBV30	TRBJ2-7	.	TGTGCCTGGAGTGCAGAAGCATACGAGCAGTACTTC	CAWSAEAYEQYF
.	TRBV6-1	TRBJ1-6	.	TGTGCCAGCAGTGAACAGGCTGGCCCCCCAAGCTCCTATAATTCACCCCTCCACTTT	CASSEQAGPPSSYNSPLHF
.	TRBV28	TRBJ2-5	.	TGTGCCAGCAGGCTGGGACGCGACACGTACCAAGAGACCCAGTACTTC	CASRLGRDTYQETQYF
.	TRBV10-3	TRBJ2-2	TRBD1	TGTGCCATCAGTGACCTGGGACAGGGTGGGGCCGGGGAGCTGTTTTTT	CAISDLGQGGAGELFF
.	TRBV6-5	TRBJ1-1	.	TGTGCCAGCAGTTTAGGGGGGGGTCCGAACACTGAAGCTTTCTTT	CASSLGGGPNTEAFF
.	TRBV13	TRBJ2-3	.	TGTGCCAGCAGCCTAATCTCCGAATATACAGATACGCAGTATTTT	CASSLISEYTDTQYF
.	TRBV4-3	TRBJ1-1	TRBD1	TGCGCCAGCAGCCCAGGGACAGGGGGGAACACTGAAGCTTTCTTT	CASSPGTGGNTEAFF
.	TRBV10-3	TRBJ2-7	TRBD1	TGTGCCATCAATACGGGACAGAGCTCCTACGAGCAGTACTTC	CAINTGQSSYEQYF
.	TRBV19	TRBJ2-7	.	TGTGCCAGTAGTACCGGGACGACCTACGAGCAGTACTTC	CASSTGTTYEQYF
.	TRBV4-3	TRBJ2-7	TRBD2	TGCGCCAGCAGCCTGGGACTAGCGCGAACTTTCTCCTACGAGCAGTACTTC	CASSLGLARTFSYEQYF
.	TRBV7-9	TRBJ2-1	TRBD2	TGTGCCAGCAGCTTAGCCGGACTAGCCGGCCCCTACAATGAGCAGTTCTTC	CASSLAGLAGPYNEQFF
.	TRBV5-5	TRBJ2-5	.	TGTGCCAGCAGCTTGAGGGCGGGTACGTTCCAAGAGACCCAGTACTTC	CASSLRAGTFQETQYF
.	TRBV28	TRBJ2-7	TRBD1	TGTGCCAGCAGTTCAACCAGACAGGGTCCCCTATACCGAGGGGACTACGAGCAGTACTTC	CASSSTRQGPLYRGDYEQYF
.	TRBV19	TRBJ2-7	.	TGTGCCAGTAGTATAGACGAGGAGTACGAGCAGTACTTC	CASSIDEEYEQYF
.	TRBV11-2	TRBJ1-1	.	TGTGCCAGCAGCCAAACTCTGGGGGGGTTCGCCGGAACTGAAGCTTTCTTT	CASSQTLGGFAGTEAFF
once	TRBV6-6	TRBJ2-7	TRBD1	TGTGCCAGCAGTTACCGGACAGGGGGGGACTCCTACGAGCAGTACTTC	CASSYRTGGDSYEQYF
once	TRBV4-1	TRBJ1-5	.	TGCGCCAGCAGCCAAGTCGGGTTAGCTCAGCCCCAGCATTTT	CASSQVGLAQPQHF
.	TRBV7-9	TRBJ1-2	.	TGTGCCAGCAGCCTAGGAGGGTTCGATGGCTACACCTTC	CASSLGGFDGYTF
.	TRBV7-8	TRBJ2-1	.	TGTGCCAGCAGCTCCCGCTACAATGAGCAGTTCTTC	CASSSRYNEQFF
.	TRBV5-6	TRBJ1-2	.	TGTGCCAGCAGCTTGGGTGACCTAGCTAACTATGGCTACACCTTC	CASSLGDLANYGYTF
.	TRBV10-1	TRBJ2-1	TRBD1	TGCGCCAGCAGTGCACCCACTAGACAGGGTCTCGGTGAGCAGTTCTTC	CASSAPTRQGLGEQFF
.	TRBV5-1	TRBJ2-3	TRBD1	TGCGCCAGCAGCTTGGGGGGACAGTCGACAGATACGCAGTATTTT	CASSLGGQSTDTQYF
.	TRBV4-1	TRBJ1-4	.	TGCGCCAGCAGCGGAGTAAGTAATGAAAAACTGTTTTTT	CASSGVSNEKLFF